The 22 T cell receptor beta chains below were found in one sample sequenced in a study of shared clonotypes between healthy human individuals. Data came from immunoSEQ multiplex PCR; TCRdb stores just in-frame clones and leaves some out. Among some 1.4 million clones, more than 95% were seen once, and the ten largest hold roughly 1.1%. The sample taken for sequencing was naive CD4+ T cells sorted from blood. The subset denotes: CD45RA+ positively selected. The receptor set was obtained from a man aged 25-45 years in good health.

This chain uses TRBV4-3 with TRBJ2-6; TRBD2 matches at 10 bases. The CDR3 extends over 19 amino acids. The V segment lost 0 bases and the J segment 4 bases; nucleotides outside the gene matches: 9. Germline CDR1 and CDR2: LGHNA and YSLEER. This CDR3 is CASSQEFPSGSAGANVLTF. The CDR3 DNA reads TGCGCCAGCAGCCAAGAATTTCCTAGCGGGAGTGCAGGGGCCAACGTCCTGACTTTC.

V gene TRBV28 combines with J gene TRBJ2-5; D is possibly TRBD1 (5 bases). In germline, CDR1 is MDHEN, CDR2 SYDVKM. The V gene lost 3 bases and the J gene lost 4 bases, with 15 bases spanning the gap. The CDR3 runs to 15 residues. The chain's CDR3 is CASSFTLDRRETQYF. In DNA, the CDR3 is TGTGCCAGCAGTTTTACCCTTGACAGAAGAGAGACCCAGTACTTC.

The table lists this clone with a count of one. The chain combines TRBV12-5 with TRBJ2-1; 10 nucleotides agree with TRBD1. The germline gives CDR1 LGHNT, CDR2 FRNRAP. J gave up 6 bases and V 2 bases, and 4 bases lay outside the gene matches. This CDR3 has 15 residues. CDR3 region: CASGLPDRGPNEQFF. CDR3 in DNA: TGTGCTAGTGGTTTGCCCGACAGGGGGCCCAATGAGCAGTTCTTC.

This chain uses TRBV5-5 with TRBJ2-1; D is ambiguous. Germline V gives CDR1 SGHKS, CDR2 YYEKEE (reference sequence). Trimming stripped 4 bases from V and 0 bases from J, with 11 bases between. This CDR3 region has 15 residues. Written as DNA, the CDR3 is TGTGCCAGCAGCCCTCGGGTGAGCTCCTACAATGAGCAGTTCTTC. It codes for CASSPRVSSYNEQFF.

The chain joins TRBV28 to TRBJ1-1, with 8 bases that match TRBD1. This CDR3 has 14 amino acids. From germline, CDR1 is MDHEN and CDR2 SYDVKM. J was trimmed by 1 base and V by 8 bases; bases with no gene match: 6. This CDR3 reads CASRQGSGNTEAFF. CDR3 DNA: TGTGCCAGCCGACAGGGGAGTGGGAACACTGAAGCTTTCTTT.

J is TRBJ2-7 and V is TRBV6-1; weak D call: TRBD2 (5 bases). The CDR3 is made up of 14 amino acids. Trimming pared 4 bases from V and 3 bases from J, leaving 13 bases between. The germline V gene has CDR1 MNHNS and CDR2 SASEGT. The CDR3 DNA reads as TGTGCCAGCAGTGCCAGCGGACGGAACTACGAGCAGTACTTC. Translation gives CASSASGRNYEQYF.

The V gene is TRBV6-1, the J gene TRBJ1-2; unclear D gene. Germline CDR1 reads MNHNS; CDR2 reads SASEGT. V lost 8 bases and J 4 bases, leaving 8 bases between the germline ends. There are 11 residues in the CDR3. The CDR3 here is CASDKSYGYTF. The DNA for the CDR3 is TGTGCCAGCGACAAGTCCTATGGCTACACCTTC.

The V and J genes are TRBV5-1 and TRBJ1-5, with D possibly TRBD1 on 6 matching bases. This CDR3 is 15 amino acids long. CDR1 is SGHRS, CDR2 YFSETQ, per germline. V was trimmed by 4 bases and J by 0 bases, leaving 11 bases between them. The CDR3 nucleotides read TGCGCCAGCAGCCCAGGGGTCTATAGCAATCAGCCCCAGCATTTT. The encoded protein is CASSPGVYSNQPQHF.

The chain couples TRBV18 to TRBJ1-1, with a tentative D call TRBD1 (5 bases). This CDR3 has 15 amino acids. The V gene lost 1 base and the J gene lost 2 bases, with 11 bases spanning the gap. CDR1 and CDR2 from the germline V gene are KGHSH and LQKENI. CDR3 region: CASSPQRQGNTEAFF. The CDR3 nucleotides read TGTGCCAGCTCACCACAGAGGCAGGGAAACACTGAAGCTTTCTTT.

The chain recombines TRBV5-1 with TRBJ2-1; a weak D match, TRBD2 (6 bases). The CDR3 is made up of 15 amino acids. The germline CDR1 and CDR2 sequences are SGHRS and YFSETQ. The V end lost 3 bases, the J end lost 7 bases, and 17 bases lay between the germline ends. For the CDR3, the DNA is TGCGCCAGCAGCTCGGGACTTCCCCCAACAAATGAGCAGTTCTTC. Protein sequence: CASSSGLPPTNEQFF.

The rearrangement links TRBV4-1 to TRBJ1-4; no firm D call. Germline V lookup: CDR1 MGHRA, CDR2 YSYEKL. V dropped 3 bases and J dropped 7 bases, with 6 bases sitting between them. The CDR3 has 12 amino acids. The CDR3, as DNA: TGCGCCAGCAGCCATAGTTTTGAAAAACTGTTTTTT. It yields the protein CASSHSFEKLFF.

The J gene is TRBJ2-1, the V gene TRBV14; D gene ambiguous. Deletions cut 3 bases from V and 9 bases from J, with 21 bases between. Germline lookup yields CDR1 SGHDN and CDR2 FVKESK. The CDR3 totals 16 residues. Here the CDR3 DNA reads TGTGCCAGCAGCCACGCCCCTGGCGAGGTATTGCGTGAGCAGTTCTTC. Translation: CASSHAPGEVLREQFF.

The chain is built from TRBV6-1 and TRBJ2-7; TRBD2 matches at 7 bases. CDR3 length: 15 amino acids. Trimming took 5 bases from V and 1 from J; bases not matched to a gene: 8. CDR1 and CDR2 (germline): MNHNS, SASEGT. CDR3 sequence reads: CASSIRLAGSYEQYF. The CDR3 DNA is TGTGCCAGCAGTATCCGACTAGCCGGGTCCTACGAGCAGTACTTC.

This chain joins TRBV28 and TRBJ2-3, with 10 bases identical to TRBD2. V shed 4 bases and J 4 bases; nucleotides not matched to a gene: 5. Germline values: CDR1 MDHEN, CDR2 SYDVKM. This CDR3 is built from 15 residues. CDR3 loop: CASSSLLAGSDTQYF. CDR3 nucleotide sequence: TGTGCCAGCAGTTCCTTACTAGCGGGGTCAGATACGCAGTATTTT.

This chain uses TRBV7-6 with TRBJ2-7; D not certain. The germline V and J ends were trimmed by 5 bases and 2 bases, with 19 bases remaining between them. The CDR3 has 16 amino acids. The germline V gene has CDR1 SGHVS and CDR2 FNYEAQ. CDR3 protein: CASSPPRLVQTYEQYF. CDR3 sequence (DNA): TGTGCCAGCAGCCCCCCGCGCCTCGTGCAAACCTACGAGCAGTACTTC.

J is TRBJ1-5 and V is TRBV4-1, with TRBD1 identical over 9 bases. The CDR3 runs to 16 residues. Per the germline V gene, CDR1 is MGHRA and CDR2 is YSYEKL. J was trimmed by 3 bases and V by 0 bases; bases with no gene match: 3. The CDR3 reads CASSQEGTGINQPQHF. The CDR3 region has the DNA TGCGCCAGCAGCCAAGAAGGGACAGGGATCAATCAGCCCCAGCATTTT.

This chain links TRBV5-5 with TRBJ2-5; no reliable D call. In germline, CDR1 is SGHKS, CDR2 YYEKEE (reference sequence). The CDR3 consists of 13 residues. Between the trimmed V and J ends, which lost 0 bases and 4 bases, there was a span of 7 bases. Here the CDR3 DNA reads TGTGCCAGCAGCTTGGGGCCCCTAGAGACCCAGTACTTC. This sequence encodes CASSLGPLETQYF.

The chain employs TRBV28 and TRBJ2-7, with 8 bases aligning to TRBD2. CDR1 MDHEN and CDR2 SYDVKM come from the germline V gene. Trimming cost V 6 bases and J 4 bases; bases outside gene matches: 2. The CDR3 covers 12 residues. The CDR3 nucleotides read TGTGCCAGCAGCGAGCGGGGGTACGAGCAGTACTTC. It encodes CASSERGYEQYF.

The chain has TRBV5-5 and TRBJ2-1; maybe TRBD2 (6 bases). The CDR3 loop spans 18 amino acids. V dropped 0 bases and J dropped 1 base, with 17 bases sitting between them. The germline CDR1 and CDR2 sequences are SGHKS and YYEKEE (reference sequence). CDR3 sequence: CASSLGGGGAGSYNEQFF. In DNA form, the CDR3 reads TGTGCCAGCAGCTTGGGGGGCGGAGGGGCTGGGTCCTACAATGAGCAGTTCTTC.

V usage is TRBV2 and J usage is TRBJ2-4; 7 bases agree with TRBD1. Germline assignment: CDR1 SNHLY and CDR2 FYNNEI. V was clipped by 6 bases and J by 6 bases; unmatched bases: 14. The CDR3 has 16 residues. In DNA, the CDR3 is TGTGCCAGCAGACTGGACAGGTTGGCTGTCGGAAACATTCAGTACTTC. This translates into CASRLDRLAVGNIQYF.

The chain has TRBV27 and TRBJ1-5; no firm D call. V was pared by 3 bases and J by 9 bases, with 9 bases between. CDR3 length: 12 residues. Germline V gene sequence: CDR1 MNHEY, CDR2 SMNVEV (reference sequence). CDR3 residues: CASSFSAGPQHF. The DNA for the CDR3 is TGTGCCAGCAGTTTCTCAGCGGGGCCCCAGCATTTT.

The chain links TRBV18 to TRBJ1-3; D call uncertain. This CDR3 has 15 amino acids. The germline CDR1 and CDR2 sequences are KGHSH and LQKENI. The V end was cut by 3 bases, the J end by 6 bases, with 15 bases between. The CDR3 loop reads CASSPETPEINTIYF. The CDR3 DNA follows: TGTGCCAGCTCACCCGAAACCCCGGAAATAAACACCATATATTTT. Combining the CDR3 with reference TRBV18 and TRBJ1-3 gives the whole variable domain NAGVMQNPRHLVRRRGQEARLRCSPMKGHSHVYWYRQLPEEGLKFMVYLQKENIIDESGMPKERFSAEFPKEGPSILRIQQVVRGDSAAYFCASSPETPEINTIYFGEGSWLTVV.